Below, 21 T cell receptor beta chains from the same sample are listed, as sequenced in a study of T cells in Graves' hyperthyroidism and ophthalmopathy. Amplification yielded TCR beta CDR3 regions, with RNA transcripts as the source. HTBI primers were used for first-round RT-PCR of the TCR CDR3. Using its own MiXCR run on the multiplex PCR reads, TCRdb lists one record per CDR3 protein. The repertoire holds more than 550,000 distinct CDR3 sequences, 45% seen once, with approximately 6.8% in the top ten. Sequenced sample: peripheral blood or thyroid tissue (not recorded which). The receptor set was obtained from an adult man with Graves' disease, either hyperthyroidism or ophthalmopathy (not recorded which).

The chain links TRBV25-1 to TRBJ1-1; D perhaps matches TRBD1 (6 bases). The CDR3 sequence is 13 residues long. The V end was cut by 8 bases, the J end by 3 bases, with 13 bases between. CDR1 and CDR2 from the germline V gene are MGHDK and SYGVNS. The CDR3 DNA sequence: TGTGCCAGCGGTATCACAGGGTACACTGAAGCTTTCTTT. This encodes CASGITGYTEAFF.

This rearrangement joins TRBV11-2 to TRBJ1-1; D is undetermined. The CDR3 totals 14 residues. V was pared by 2 bases and J by 4 bases, with 11 bases between. CDR1 is SGHAT, CDR2 FQNNGV, per germline. The CDR3 sequence: CASSLNVYGTEAFF. As DNA, the CDR3 is TGTGCCAGCAGCTTAAACGTGTACGGCACTGAAGCTTTCTTT.

The CDR3 loop reads CSAREDRGQDSPLHF. CDR3 coding DNA: TGCAGTGCTAGAGAGGACAGGGGGCAGGATTCACCCCTCCACTTT. The chain has TRBV20-1 and TRBJ1-6; 11 bases agree with TRBD1. CDR1 and CDR2 from the germline V gene are DFQATT and SNEGSKA (reference sequence). The CDR3 covers 15 residues. J gave up 8 bases and V 0 bases, and 3 bases lay outside the gene matches.

The genes are TRBV2 and TRBJ1-2; D uncertain. This CDR3 is built from 13 residues. V was clipped by 4 bases and J by 8 bases, with 14 bases between them. Germline CDR1 reads SNHLY; CDR2 reads FYNNEI. DNA for the CDR3: TGTGCCAGCAGTGCTAGGAGGGAGGAAGGCTACACCTTC. Its translation: CASSARREEGYTF.

This chain uses TRBV20-1 with TRBJ2-5, with 8 positions matching TRBD2. There are 16 residues in the CDR3. The V gene end was trimmed by 7 bases and the J gene end by 5 bases; junction bases not matched to a gene: 18. CDR1 is DFQATT, CDR2 SNEGSKA, per germline (reference sequence). This chain's CDR3 is CSVVEIPGLGGETQYF. The CDR3 DNA follows: TGCAGTGTTGTAGAGATACCGGGACTAGGGGGTGAGACCCAGTACTTC.

The J gene is TRBJ1-1, the V gene TRBV7-2; possibly TRBD1 for D (6 bases). The CDR3 contains 15 residues. Germline lookup yields CDR1 SGHTA and CDR2 FQGNSA. With 7 bases removed from V and 4 bases from J, the gap between germline ends came to 19 bases. This chain's CDR3 is CASNPRGQTITEAFF. In DNA, the CDR3 is TGTGCCAGCAATCCTAGAGGACAGACAATCACTGAAGCTTTCTTT.

The rearrangement links TRBV7-2 to TRBJ2-7; 12 bases fit TRBD2. CDR1 and CDR2 from the germline V gene are SGHTA and FQGNSA. The CDR3 runs to 14 residues. V was pared by 1 base and J by 8 bases, with 3 bases of the junction left unmatched. The CDR3: CASSLGLAGDKQYF. The DNA of the CDR3 is TGTGCCAGCAGCTTAGGACTAGCGGGAGATAAGCAGTACTTC.

The chain joins TRBV12-3 or TRBV12-4 to TRBJ1-4, with D perhaps TRBD1 (5 bases). This CDR3 region has 13 residues. V was clipped by 5 bases and J by 9 bases, with 13 bases between them. The CDR3 protein is CASSTRGGKKLFF. The CDR3, as DNA: TGTGCCAGCAGTACCCGGGGCGGGAAAAAACTGTTTTTT.

V and J are TRBV29-1 and TRBJ1-4; TRBD1 aligns across 7 bases. Germline loops: CDR1 SQVTM, CDR2 ANQGSEA. V lost 7 bases and J lost 7; bases outside the gene matches: 12. The CDR3 is 14 amino acids. CDR3 DNA sequence: TGCAGCGCCGGGGACAGAGGAGGAGGTGAAAAACTGTTTTTT. It translates to CSAGDRGGGEKLFF.

This rearrangement joins TRBV20-1 to TRBJ2-7; D gene unclear. V shed 3 bases and J shed 2 bases, with 14 bases lying between them. Per the germline V gene, CDR1 is DFQATT and CDR2 is SNEGSKA (reference sequence). The CDR3 spans 14 residues. The CDR3 loop is CSASLLAGPYEQYF. Written as DNA, the CDR3 is TGCAGTGCTAGTTTATTGGCAGGTCCCTACGAGCAGTACTTC.

This clonotype has just a few counts. The chain has TRBV13 and TRBJ1-2; D may be TRBD1 (6 bases). The CDR3 consists of 14 residues. The ends were cut back, 2 bases at V and 2 bases at J, with 9 bases in the middle. Germline V gene data show CDR1 as PRHDT and CDR2 as FYEKMQ (reference sequence). DNA for the CDR3: TGTGCCAGCAGCTTACGGGGACAAAACTATGGCTACACCTTC. Protein product: CASSLRGQNYGYTF.

V gene TRBV29-1 combines with J gene TRBJ1-2; D is uncertain. The CDR3 loop spans 13 amino acids. Between the trimmed V and J ends, which lost 8 bases and 5 bases, there was a span of 18 bases. CDR1 and CDR2 from the germline V gene are SQVTM and ANQGSEA. CDR3 region: CSREDEGEYGYTF. Written as DNA, the CDR3 is TGCAGCCGAGAAGACGAGGGCGAATATGGCTACACCTTC.

The chain couples TRBV9 to TRBJ2-5; D not certain. The CDR3 has 12 residues. Germline-derived CDR1 and CDR2 are SGDLS and YYNGEE. With 4 bases removed from V and 10 bases from J, the gap between germline ends came to 14 bases. CDR3 in DNA: TGTGCCAGCAGCCCAACATCGCGAAGCCAGTACTTC. It is translated as CASSPTSRSQYF.

This clonotype was recorded many times. The chain couples TRBV29-1 to TRBJ2-7; the D gene is possibly TRBD2 (6 bases). The CDR3 runs 15 residues. V lost 1 base, J lost 2 bases, and 15 bases lay in between. Germline V gene data show CDR1 as SQVTM and CDR2 as ANQGSEA. CDR3: CSVEGSWGDTYEQYF. The CDR3 DNA reads TGCAGCGTTGAAGGGTCTTGGGGGGATACCTACGAGCAGTACTTC.

In the case of this clonotype: A read error may produce the germline difference seen at one junction end. The chain joins TRBV20-1 to TRBJ2-5; 8 bases line up with TRBD2. There are 15 residues in the CDR3. Germline assignment: CDR1 DFQATT and CDR2 SNEGSKA (reference sequence). This CDR3 is CSAQSGGSYQEAQYF. The CDR3 bases are TGCAGTGCCCAGAGCGGGGGTTCGTACCAAGAGGCCCAGTACTTC.

The rearrangement uses TRBV7-2 and TRBJ2-7; no firm D call. V gave up 5 bases and J gave up 3 bases, with 14 bases separating them. The CDR3 has 14 amino acids. CDR1 and CDR2 (germline): SGHTA, FQGNSA. This CDR3 is CASSLRSHNYEQYF. The CDR3 bases are TGTGCCAGCAGCCTCCGCTCCCATAACTACGAGCAGTACTTC.

The genes are TRBV7-1 and TRBJ1-2; possibly TRBD1 for D (5 bases). TRBV7-1 belongs to the ORF category, with a function that is uncertain. Trimming took off 3 bases at V and 6 bases at J, with 17 bases between the two ends. This CDR3 is 15 amino acids long. CDR3 nucleotides: TGTGCCAGCAGCTCGGACCCGAGGGGAATCAATGGCTACACCTTC. This gives the protein CASSSDPRGINGYTF.

The chain employs TRBV7-3 and TRBJ1-6; unclear D gene. CDR3 length equals 16 residues. Germline loops: CDR1 SGHTA, CDR2 FQGTGA. Trimming took 5 bases from V and 8 from J, leaving 19 bases between them. The CDR3 reads CASSPSGARSDSPLHF. The CDR3 coding sequence is TGTGCCAGCAGCCCCTCGGGCGCCAGATCGGATTCACCCCTCCACTTT. Using reference TRBV7-3 and TRBJ1-6 for the parts outside the CDR3, the full variable domain is GAGVSQTPSNKVTEKGKYVELRCDPISGHTALYWYRQSLGQGPEFLIYFQGTGAADDSGLPNDRFFAVRPEGSVSTLKIQRTERGDSAVYLCASSPSGARSDSPLHFGNGTRLTVT.

This clonotype was recorded only once. The chain carries TRBV29-1 and TRBJ1-3; D remains unclear. Trimming stripped 8 bases from V and 0 bases from J, with 8 bases between. The germline V gene has CDR1 SQVTM and CDR2 ANQGSEA. The CDR3 is 12 amino acids. Here the CDR3 reads CSQASSGNTIYF. CDR3 in DNA: TGCAGCCAAGCGAGCTCTGGAAACACCATATATTTT.

Only a few counts were recorded for this clonotype. The chain joins TRBV9 to TRBJ1-2; D may be TRBD1 (6 bases). Germline assignment: CDR1 SGDLS and CDR2 YYNGEE. This CDR3 has 15 residues. V dropped 0 bases and J dropped 0 bases, with 9 bases sitting between them. The CDR3 coding sequence is TGTGCCAGCAGCGTAGGCACAGGGCCTAACTATGGCTACACCTTC. Amino acid sequence: CASSVGTGPNYGYTF.

This clonotype occurred many times. V is TRBV9 and J is TRBJ2-5, with D unclear. Germline CDR1 is SGDLS and CDR2 is YYNGEE. The CDR3 totals 14 residues. Trimming pared 1 base from V and 1 base from J, leaving 8 bases between. CDR3 sequence: CASSVSVFQETQYF. The CDR3, as DNA: TGTGCCAGCAGCGTATCGGTGTTCCAAGAGACCCAGTACTTC.